Each of the 4 T cell receptor beta chains below was sequenced from the same sample in a study of control samples from healthy donors and cancer patients. Measured with immunoSEQ multiplex PCR; TCRdb has only the in-frame clones, and not every one. Here the sample spans 70,000 or so clones, 85% to 90% being singletons. Sequenced input: PBMCs. The receptor set was obtained from a man between 60 and 75 years old with lung cancer.

V is TRBV6-5 and J is TRBJ2-7; a weak D match, TRBD2 (6 bases). Germline V CDR1 and CDR2: MNHEY, SVGAGI. V was cut by 0 bases and J by 5 bases, with 14 bases left in between. The CDR3 consists of 15 residues. The CDR3 region is CASSYSGRSHDEQYF. The CDR3 DNA sequence: TGTGCCAGCAGTTACTCGGGGAGGTCTCACGACGAGCAGTACTTC.

The chain uses TRBV6-6 and TRBJ2-1; possible D gene TRBD1, 6 bases. The CDR3 runs to 15 residues. Trimming took off 6 bases at V and 9 bases at J, with 21 bases between the two ends. Germline V gives CDR1 MNHNY, CDR2 SVGAGI (reference sequence). CDR3 amino acids: CASRSNRVTHLEQFF. The CDR3 DNA reads TGTGCCAGCAGGTCTAACAGGGTCACACACCTTGAGCAGTTCTTC.

This rearrangement joins TRBV13 to TRBJ2-1; TRBD2 matches at 9 bases. CDR1 PRHDT and CDR2 FYEKMQ come from the germline V gene (reference sequence). The CDR3 spans 18 residues. Losses at the gene ends were 5 bases for V and 0 bases for J; bases not matched to a gene: 11. The CDR3 is CASSLVEAGGSSYNEQFF. The CDR3 DNA reads as TGTGCCAGCAGCCTAGTCGAGGCGGGGGGGAGCTCCTACAATGAGCAGTTCTTC.

The chain joins TRBV12-3 or TRBV12-4 to TRBJ2-2; no clear D gene. CDR3 length: 13 amino acids. V lost 2 bases, J lost 4 bases, and 5 bases lay in between. CDR3 nucleotide sequence: TGTGCCAGCAGTTTACGTCCCACCGGGGAGCTGTTTTTT. Encoded protein: CASSLRPTGELFF.